This is a list of T cell receptor beta chains from one sample in a study of blood T cell repertoires in COVID-19. Method: immunoSEQ multiplex PCR; TCRdb's copy keeps in-frame clones and lacks some. The profile shows around 330,000 clones, 70% to 90% of them singletons. The material sequenced was peripheral blood. These TCRs come from a woman aged 25 to 39 with COVID-19, enrolled during active disease. Both conserved end residues are trimmed from each CDR3. Size is stated for part of the rows, as once, few or many counts, or as a class when the clone is expanded.

V	J	size	CDR3
TRBV3-1/TRBV3-2	TRBJ1-5	-	ASSQDSTGNQPQH
TRBV7-9	TRBJ2-1	-	ASSKTSGDIHEQF
TRBV20-1	TRBJ1-1	-	SASPFPLPFGTERGTEAF
TRBV18	TRBJ2-1	once	ASSPSGGRYNEQF
TRBV30	TRBJ1-1	-	AWREAGKTEAF
TRBV6-5	TRBJ1-2	-	ASRTHDRGIDYT
TRBV7-8	TRBJ1-6	-	ASSLGTGVNSPLH
TRBV2	TRBJ2-3	-	ASRGLAGEVDTQY
TRBV6-5	TRBJ2-5	-	ASRQTSGGQETQY
TRBV5-1	TRBJ2-5	-	ASERGTPGQGETQY
TRBV11-3	TRBJ2-1	few	ASSSQGQTRNEQF
TRBV5-4	TRBJ1-1	-	ASSLWQGGAF
TRBV5-1	TRBJ1-1	-	ASRRQGVNTEAF
TRBV19	TRBJ2-5	-	ASSIPRGYQETQY
TRBV18	TRBJ1-1	-	ASSGQGYTEAF